One sample yielded the 12 T cell receptor beta chains listed below, sequenced in a study of regulatory T cells in long-lasting Graves disease. The sample's time point: newly diagnosed GD, antithyroid drugs for less than 3 months. The authors made the TCR library using RNA they extracted from PBMCs. The TCR beta library used iRepertoire HTBI primers with Arm-PCR amplification of CDR3. TCRdb independently ran MiXCR on the multiplex PCR reads; one entry per CDR3 protein. The table has roughly 320,000 distinct CDR3 sequences, around 15% seen once. The same sample was also used in a study of T cells in Graves' hyperthyroidism and ophthalmopathy.

The sequences come from peripheral blood mononuclear cells (PBMCs), collected at new diagnosis, from a patient treated with antithyroid drugs. These receptor sequences come from a man aged 35-49 years with Graves disease.

This chain connects TRBV11-2 to TRBJ2-7; possible D gene TRBD1, 5 bases. CDR1 and CDR2 (germline): SGHAT, FQNNGV. V was cut by 0 bases and J by 6 bases, with 6 bases left in between. This CDR3 contains 12 residues. Here the CDR3 DNA reads TGTGCCAGCAGCTTAGACAGGGCCGAGCAGTACTTC. Its translation: CASSLDRAEQYF.

The chain couples TRBV11-2 to TRBJ2-6, with no clear D. This CDR3 comprises 15 residues. Germline V gene lookup returns CDR1 SGHAT and CDR2 FQNNGV. The ends were cut back, 0 bases at V and 0 bases at J, with 3 bases in the middle. The CDR3 DNA follows: TGTGCCAGCAGCTTAGACCTCTCTGGGGCCAACGTCCTGACTTTC. Residues: CASSLDLSGANVLTF.

This clonotype was seen ten or more times. The V gene is TRBV27, the J gene TRBJ2-1; tentatively, D is TRBD2 (5 bases). Trimming took off 8 bases at V and 2 bases at J, with 13 bases between the two ends. There are 14 residues in the CDR3. Germline CDR1 is MNHEY and CDR2 is SMNVEV (reference sequence). The CDR3 region is CASWETPAYNEQFF. The CDR3 nucleotides read TGTGCCAGCTGGGAGACACCCGCCTACAATGAGCAGTTCTTC.

The chain joins TRBV29-1 to TRBJ2-3; D gene ambiguous. V lost 5 bases, J lost 3 bases, and 15 bases lay in between. Germline lookup yields CDR1 SQVTM and CDR2 ANQGSEA. There are 14 residues in the CDR3. CDR3 in DNA: TGCAGCGTTAATTTTGAGGTTCTGACAGATACGCAGTATTTT. It translates to CSVNFEVLTDTQYF.

The sample holds many counts of this clonotype. This chain joins TRBV20-1 and TRBJ2-1, with a tentative D call TRBD2 (5 bases). Germline V gives CDR1 DFQATT, CDR2 SNEGSKA (reference sequence). V was pared by 3 bases and J by 7 bases, with 16 bases between. This CDR3 region has 14 residues. The CDR3 DNA reads as TGCAGTGCTAGGATCCCTGGACTCCTAAATGAGCAGTTCTTC. Its protein is CSARIPGLLNEQFF.

CDR3 bases: TGCGCCAGCAGCTTGGACAACCTCTATAATTCACCCCTCCACTTT. Protein sequence: CASSLDNLYNSPLHF. V usage is TRBV5-1 and J usage is TRBJ1-6, with D unclear. Germline values: CDR1 SGHRS, CDR2 YFSETQ. This CDR3 comprises 15 residues. V was clipped by 0 bases and J by 3 bases, with 7 bases between them. The variable domain in full, completed from reference TRBV5-1 and TRBJ1-6, reads KAGVTQTPRYLIKTRGQQVTLSCSPISGHRSVSWYQQTPGQGLQFLFEYFSETQRNKGNFPGRFSGRQFSNSRSEMNVSTLELGDSALYLCASSLDNLYNSPLHFGNGTRLTVT.

Remarks on this clonotype: A read error may be the cause here, since a much bigger clone is one base away. V usage is TRBV6-2 or TRBV6-3 and J usage is TRBJ1-1; D is unclear. Trimming removed 5 bases from V and 0 bases from J, with 10 bases in between. The CDR3 runs 14 residues. CDR1 and CDR2 (germline): MNHEY, SVGEGT. This CDR3 is CASSTPGLNTEAFF. The CDR3 DNA is TGTGCCAGCAGTACCCCGGGGTTGAACACTGAAGCTTTCTTT.

This clonotype was picked up many times. This chain links TRBV6-2 or TRBV6-3 with TRBJ2-5; D not resolved. The CDR3 is made up of 15 amino acids. Germline values: CDR1 MNHEY, CDR2 SVGEGT. Trimming left V 2 bases short and J 5 bases short, with 15 bases between. CDR3 nucleotide sequence: TGTGCCAGCAGTTACGGGTGGGAACGAACGGAGACCCAGTACTTC. The encoded protein is CASSYGWERTETQYF.

This chain uses TRBV13 with TRBJ2-1; D not certain. The CDR3 sequence is 16 residues long. The V gene lost 0 bases and the J gene lost 2 bases, with 11 bases spanning the gap. Germline CDR1 PRHDT, CDR2 FYEKMQ (reference sequence). The CDR3 nucleotides are TGTGCCAGCAGCTTAGGGCTAAACCTTCCCTACAATGAGCAGTTCTTC. This codes for CASSLGLNLPYNEQFF.

This clonotype appeared once. This chain uses TRBV5-1 with TRBJ2-7, with D perhaps matching TRBD1 (6 bases). CDR1 SGHRS and CDR2 YFSETQ come from the germline V gene. The V end lost 5 bases, the J end lost 2 bases, and 11 bases lay between the germline ends. This CDR3 has 13 residues. The CDR3 reads CASRGQPPYEQYF. CDR3 bases: TGCGCCAGCAGGGGACAACCGCCCTACGAGCAGTACTTC. The full variable domain, in which reference TRBV5-1 and TRBJ2-7 provide the parts outside the CDR3, is KAGVTQTPRYLIKTRGQQVTLSCSPISGHRSVSWYQQTPGQGLQFLFEYFSETQRNKGNFPGRFSGRQFSNSRSEMNVSTLELGDSALYLCASRGQPPYEQYFGPGTRLTVT.

This chain uses TRBV7-2 with TRBJ2-5; D gene uncertain. Trimming cost V 1 base and J 0 bases, with 18 bases left between them. Germline V lookup: CDR1 SGHTA, CDR2 FQGNSA. This CDR3 has 18 amino acids. In DNA, the CDR3 is TGTGCCAGCAGCTTAGGATTTGCGGCAGCCGACCACCAAGAGACCCAGTACTTC. Amino acids: CASSLGFAAADHQETQYF.

This clonotype was seen many times. The rearrangement joins TRBV7-9 to TRBJ2-2, with 9 bases identical to TRBD2. The CDR3 is made up of 16 amino acids. Germline assignment: CDR1 SEHNR and CDR2 FQNEAQ (reference sequence). V trimming: 7 bases; J trimming: 1 base; junction bases outside the gene matches: 7. DNA for the CDR3: TGTGCCAGCAAACATGGACTAGCGTGGAACACCGGGGAGCTGTTTTTT. Amino acid sequence: CASKHGLAWNTGELFF. The entire variable domain, with the rest obtained from reference TRBV7-9 and TRBJ2-2, is as follows: DTGVSQNPRHKITKRGQNVTFRCDPISEHNRLYWYRQTLGQGPEFLTYFQNEAQLEKSRLLSDRFSAERPKGSFSTLEIQRTEQGDSAMYLCASKHGLAWNTGELFFGEGSRLTVL.